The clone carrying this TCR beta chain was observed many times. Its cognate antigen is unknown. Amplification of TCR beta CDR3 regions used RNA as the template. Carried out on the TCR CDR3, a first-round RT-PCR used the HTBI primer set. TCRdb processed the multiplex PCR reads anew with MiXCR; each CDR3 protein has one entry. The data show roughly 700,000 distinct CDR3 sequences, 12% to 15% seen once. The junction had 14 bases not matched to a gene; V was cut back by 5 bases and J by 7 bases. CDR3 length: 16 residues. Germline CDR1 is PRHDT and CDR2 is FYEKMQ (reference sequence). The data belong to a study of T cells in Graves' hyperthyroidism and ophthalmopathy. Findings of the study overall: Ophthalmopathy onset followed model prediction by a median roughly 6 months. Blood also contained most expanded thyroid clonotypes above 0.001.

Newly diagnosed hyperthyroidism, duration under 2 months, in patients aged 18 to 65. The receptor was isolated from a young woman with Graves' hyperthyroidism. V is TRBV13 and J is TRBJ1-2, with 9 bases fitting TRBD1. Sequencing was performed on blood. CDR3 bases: TGTGCCAGCAGCGCAGCGGCCGGGACAGGGTTTGGTGGCTACACCTTC. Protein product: CASSAAAGTGFGGYTF.